This T cell receptor beta chain appears in the sequencing data of a study of cytomegalovirus exposure and HLA in healthy donors. The CDR3 extends over 17 amino acids. The V segment lost 8 bases and the J segment 3 bases; nucleotides outside the gene matches: 15. Germline-derived CDR1 and CDR2 are MGHDK and SYGVNS. Primers included in the PCR were 60 Vbeta and 13 Jbeta primers. Some clones are missing from TCRdb's copy, which holds only in-frame ones; the method was immunoSEQ multiplex PCR. In the table there are around 200,000 clones, over 60% of which are singletons. V and J are TRBV25-1 and TRBJ2-3, with 9 bases aligning to TRBD1. This receptor was obtained from a young man in good health and CMV-seronegative. The source material was PBMCs. CDR3 DNA sequence: TGTGCCAGCGGATTCCGGGACAGGGAGGGAGGAACAGATACGCAGTATTTT. It codes for CASGFRDREGGTDTQYF.